This T cell receptor (beta chain) was documented in a study of cytomegalovirus exposure and HLA in healthy donors. 60 Vbeta and 13 Jbeta primers were used in PCR. Sequencing was performed with immunoSEQ multiplex PCR; in TCRdb, only in-frame clones are kept and a portion is missing. The sample lists about 130,000 clones; about 80% were seen once. The germline CDR1 and CDR2 sequences are SGHNT and YYREEE (reference sequence). This CDR3 spans 16 amino acids. V lost 4 bases to trimming and J lost 3 bases; unmatched junction nucleotides: 7. Specimen: PBMCs. The sequence came from a man between 35 and 55 years old in good health and CMV-seropositive. The chain is built from TRBV5-4 and TRBJ2-7; 13 bases line up with TRBD2. Here the CDR3 DNA reads TGTGCCAGCAGCCCCGGACTAGCGGGAGATTTCTACGAGCAGTACTTC. Translating it yields CASSPGLAGDFYEQYF. Looking up the rest from reference TRBV5-4 and TRBJ2-7 gives the full variable domain: ETGVTQSPTHLIKTRGQQVTLRCSSQSGHNTVSWYQQALGQGPQFIFQYYREEENGRGNFPPRFSGLQFPNYSSELNVNALELDDSALYLCASSPGLAGDFYEQYFGPGTRLTVT.